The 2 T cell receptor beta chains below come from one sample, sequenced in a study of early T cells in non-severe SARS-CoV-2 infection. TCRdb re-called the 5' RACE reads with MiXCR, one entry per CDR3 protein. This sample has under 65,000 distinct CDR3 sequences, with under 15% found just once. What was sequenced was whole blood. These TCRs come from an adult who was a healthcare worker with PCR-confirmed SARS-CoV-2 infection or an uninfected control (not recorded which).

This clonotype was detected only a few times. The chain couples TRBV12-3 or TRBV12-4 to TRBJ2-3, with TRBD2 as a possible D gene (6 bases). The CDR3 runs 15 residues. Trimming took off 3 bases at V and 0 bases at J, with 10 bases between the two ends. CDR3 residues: CASSFRRESTDTQYF. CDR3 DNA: TGTGCCAGCAGTTTTAGGCGGGAAAGCACAGATACGCAGTATTTT.

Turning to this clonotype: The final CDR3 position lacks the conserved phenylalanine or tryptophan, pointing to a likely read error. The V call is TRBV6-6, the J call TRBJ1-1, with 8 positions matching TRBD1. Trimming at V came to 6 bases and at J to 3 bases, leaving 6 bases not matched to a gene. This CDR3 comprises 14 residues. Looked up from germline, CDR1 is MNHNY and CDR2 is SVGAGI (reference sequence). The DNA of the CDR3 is TGTGCCAGCAGACCCGGACAGGGCGACACTGAAGCTTTCCTT. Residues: CASRPGQGDTEAFL.